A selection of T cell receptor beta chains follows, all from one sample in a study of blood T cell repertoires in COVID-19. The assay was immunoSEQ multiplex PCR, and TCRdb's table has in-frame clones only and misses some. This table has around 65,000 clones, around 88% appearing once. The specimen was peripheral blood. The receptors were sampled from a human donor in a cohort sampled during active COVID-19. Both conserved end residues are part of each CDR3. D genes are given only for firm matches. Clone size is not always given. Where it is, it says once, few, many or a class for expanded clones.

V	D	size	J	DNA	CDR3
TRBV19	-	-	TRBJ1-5	TGTGCCAGTAGGACTGCAGGGACGGAGGGTCAGCCCCAGCATTTT	CASRTAGTEGQPQHF
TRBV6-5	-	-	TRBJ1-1	TGTGCCAGCAGTTACAACGGGAACACTGAAGCTTTCTTT	CASSYNGNTEAFF
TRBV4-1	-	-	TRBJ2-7	TGCGCCAGCAGCCTAGGGGACTCCTCTGCCGAGCAGTACTTC	CASSLGDSSAEQYF
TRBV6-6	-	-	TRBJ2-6	TGTGCCAGCAGAAACCAACAGAACCCTGGGGCCAACGTCCTGACTTTC	CASRNQQNPGANVLTF
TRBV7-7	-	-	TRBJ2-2	TGTGCCAGCACCGTCTCAACCACTGCGAACACCGGGGAGCTGTTTTTT	CASTVSTTANTGELFF
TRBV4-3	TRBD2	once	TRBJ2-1	TGCGCCAGCAGCCAGATTAGCGGGAGCCGATACAATGAGCAGTTCTTC	CASSQISGSRYNEQFF
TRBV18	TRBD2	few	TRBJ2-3	TGTGCCAGCTCACCGACAGCGGGACTAGCGGGAAGAGGGGGACTGTCAGATACGCAGTATTTT	CASSPTAGLAGRGGLSDTQYF
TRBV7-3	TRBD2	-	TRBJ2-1	TGTGCCAGCTTTCACAGCAGCGGGAGCTCCTACAATGAGCAGTTCTTC	CASFHSSGSSYNEQFF
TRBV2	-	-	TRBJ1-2	TGTGCCAGCAGTGCACAGGGACATACTAACTATGGCTACACCTTC	CASSAQGHTNYGYTF
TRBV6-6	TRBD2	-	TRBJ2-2	TGTGCCAGCAGTTTGGCGGGAGGGGGCACCGGGGAGCTGTTTTTT	CASSLAGGGTGELFF
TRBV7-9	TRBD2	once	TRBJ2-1	TGTGCCAGCAGCGGGGCTAGCGGTTACAATGAGCAGTTCTTC	CASSGASGYNEQFF
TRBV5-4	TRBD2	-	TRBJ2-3	TGTGCCAGCAGCTTTGGGGAGGGAGATACGCAGTATTTT	CASSFGEGDTQYF
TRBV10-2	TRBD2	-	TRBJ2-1	TGCGCCAGCAGTGAGTCGGGAGGGACCTCGGAGTTCTTC	CASSESGGTSEFF
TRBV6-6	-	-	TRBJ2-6	TGTGCCAGCTTGCTTACTCGACAGGCTGGGGCCAACGTCCTGACTTTC	CASLLTRQAGANVLTF
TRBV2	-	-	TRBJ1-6	TGTGCCAGCAGCCAAAGAAGCGATAATTCACCCCTCCACTTT	CASSQRSDNSPLHF
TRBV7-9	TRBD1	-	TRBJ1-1	TGTGCCAGCAGCCGACGGGACAGGGGAAGGGGGACTGAAGCTTTCTTT	CASSRRDRGRGTEAFF
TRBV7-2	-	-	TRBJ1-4	TGTGCCAGCAGCTTGGTGAGATCCTCAACTAATGAAAAACTGTTTTTT	CASSLVRSSTNEKLFF
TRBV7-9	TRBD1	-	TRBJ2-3	TGTGCCAGCAGCACCGGGACAGGGACCCCAGATACGCAGTATTTT	CASSTGTGTPDTQYF
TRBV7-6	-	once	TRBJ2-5	TGTGCCAGCAGCCCGGGCGAGGGACTGAGTTTTAAACAGACCCAGTACTTC	CASSPGEGLSFKQTQYF
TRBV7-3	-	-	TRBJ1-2	TGTGCCAGCAGCCTAACGGACGGGGTAGGCTACACCTTC	CASSLTDGVGYTF
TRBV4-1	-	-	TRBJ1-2	TGCGCCAGCAGCCAAGACCTTCGGGGATACTATGGCTACACCTTC	CASSQDLRGYYGYTF
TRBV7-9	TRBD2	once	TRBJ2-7	TGTGCCAGCGGCAACGGGATCGGGAGGGACTCAGGCTCCTACGAGCAGTACTTC	CASGNGIGRDSGSYEQYF
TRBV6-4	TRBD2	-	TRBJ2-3	TGTGCCAGCAATTCCCGGGGGGAGGGGACAGATACGCAGTATTTT	CASNSRGEGTDTQYF
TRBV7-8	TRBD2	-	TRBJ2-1	TGTGCCAGCAGCTCCCTAAGGTCTAGCGGATACAATGAGCAGTTCTTC	CASSSLRSSGYNEQFF
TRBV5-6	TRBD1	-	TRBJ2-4	TGTGCCAGCAGCTTGGCGGTTCGGGACAGCAAAAACATTCAGTACTTC	CASSLAVRDSKNIQYF
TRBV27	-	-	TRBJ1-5	TGTGCCAGCAGTCCGGGGTTCAATCAGCCCCAGCATTTT	CASSPGFNQPQHF
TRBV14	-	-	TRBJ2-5	TGTGCCAGCAGCCGAAACAGGGCCCAAGAGACCCAGTACTTC	CASSRNRAQETQYF
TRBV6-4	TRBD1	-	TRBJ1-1	TGTGCCAGCAGGAGACAGGGAGAAGCTTTCTTT	CASRRQGEAFF
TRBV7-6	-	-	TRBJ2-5	TGTGCCAGCAGCTTAGATGTCCCGCGGGGCTACCAAGAGACCCAGTACTTC	CASSLDVPRGYQETQYF
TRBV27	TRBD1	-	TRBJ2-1	TGTGCCAGCAGTTTAGGGGACAGGGTCCGGAATGAGCAGTTCTTC	CASSLGDRVRNEQFF
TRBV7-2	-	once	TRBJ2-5	TGTGCCAGCAGCAATGGACAGCAAGAGACCCAGTACTTC	CASSNGQQETQYF
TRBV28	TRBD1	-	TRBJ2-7	TGTGCCAGCAGTTTAAGGACAGGGACCTACGAGCAGTACTTC	CASSLRTGTYEQYF
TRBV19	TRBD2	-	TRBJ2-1	TGTGCCAGTAGTGCCCAGCGCGGGAGGGCCCCTTACAATGAGCAGTTCTTC	CASSAQRGRAPYNEQFF
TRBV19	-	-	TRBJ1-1	TGTGCCAGCAGAAAAACAGAGCTCGGTGGCACTGAAGCTTTCTTT	CASRKTELGGTEAFF
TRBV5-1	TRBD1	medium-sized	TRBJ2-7	TGCGCCAGCAGCTTGACGGCAGGGGGCGGATACGAGCAGTACTTC	CASSLTAGGGYEQYF
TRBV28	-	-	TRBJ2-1	TGTGCCAGCAGCCCGGGATTCATTTACAATGAGCAGTTCTTC	CASSPGFIYNEQFF
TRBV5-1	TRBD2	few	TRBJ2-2	TGCGCCAGCAGCAACAAGCGGGAGGCCCCCACCGGGGAGCTGTTTTTT	CASSNKREAPTGELFF
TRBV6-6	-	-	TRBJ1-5	TGTGCCAGCAGTCCAAAAACAACAGGGTTTCAGCCCCAGCATTTT	CASSPKTTGFQPQHF
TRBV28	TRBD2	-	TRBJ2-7	TGTGCCAGCAGTTCCGGACTAGCGGCAATCCCCTCAACCCCATACGAGCAGTACTTC	CASSSGLAAIPSTPYEQYF
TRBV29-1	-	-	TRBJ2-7	TGCAGCGTTGAAGGGTCCGGACCCGGAGGGGCTTACGAGCAGTACTTC	CSVEGSGPGGAYEQYF
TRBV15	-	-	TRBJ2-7	TGTGCCACCAGCAGAGGAGCCTACGAGCAGTACTTC	CATSRGAYEQYF
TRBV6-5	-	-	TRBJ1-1	TGTGCCAGCAGTCCACAGTTGCGCAGCACTGAAGCTTTCTTT	CASSPQLRSTEAFF
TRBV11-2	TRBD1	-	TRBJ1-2	TGTGCCAGCAGCTTAGGACAGGGGGAATACTATGGCTACACCTTC	CASSLGQGEYYGYTF
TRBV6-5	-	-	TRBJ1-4	TGTGCCAGCAGTAACAGGGCCGCAACTAATGAAAAACTGTTTTTT	CASSNRAATNEKLFF
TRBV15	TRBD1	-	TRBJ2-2	TGTGCCACCAGCGTGACAGGGGACACCGGGGAGCTGTTTTTT	CATSVTGDTGELFF
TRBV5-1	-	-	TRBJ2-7	TGCGCCAGCAGCTTCGCACTGGACAGCCCCGGTCCGGAGCAGTACTTC	CASSFALDSPGPEQYF
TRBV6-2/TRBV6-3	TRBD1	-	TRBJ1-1	TGTGCCAGCAGTTACCCTAACAGGGGATCGACATTTATGAACACTGAAGCTTTCTTT	CASSYPNRGSTFMNTEAFF
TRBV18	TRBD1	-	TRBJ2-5	TGTGCCAGCTCACAGAACAGGGGGGAGACCCAGTACTTC	CASSQNRGETQYF
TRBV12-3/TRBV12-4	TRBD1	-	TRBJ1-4	TGTGCCAGCAGTTTCAGGACAGGGGCAAAACTGTTTTTT	CASSFRTGAKLFF
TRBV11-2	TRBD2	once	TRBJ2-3	TGTGCCAGTCCCGGGGGGTACACAGATACGCAGTATTTT	CASPGGYTDTQYF
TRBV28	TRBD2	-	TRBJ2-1	TGTGCCAGCAGTTTATTGGTCGGACTAGCGGGGCGTGGTGAGCAGTTCTTC	CASSLLVGLAGRGEQFF
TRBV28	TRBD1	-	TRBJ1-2	TGTGCCAGCAGTTTGCCATTGACAGGGAATGGCTACACCTTC	CASSLPLTGNGYTF
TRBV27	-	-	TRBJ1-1	TGTGCCAGCAGACTACAGGTATGGGACACTGAAGCTTTCTTT	CASRLQVWDTEAFF
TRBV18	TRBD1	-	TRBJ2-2	TGTGCCAGCTCATCAAGGGACAGAAGTTCGAACACCGGGGAGCTGTTTTTT	CASSSRDRSSNTGELFF